The clone carrying this T cell receptor (beta chain) was observed a few times. Antigen: not known. Time point indicated: sample taken at primary tumor resection. From tumor, nontumor lung or frozen PBMC, whole RNA was taken unsorted for sequencing. The donors, about 78 patients with untreated early-stage non-small cell lung cancer, provided the samples. Germline CDR1 SGHRS, CDR2 YFSETQ. Between the trimmed V and J ends, which lost 3 bases and 4 bases, there was a span of 15 bases. CDR3 length equals 15 residues. These data are taken from a study of spatial heterogeneity in lung cancer. Study-level background: In the raw reads, each unique TCR and UMI combination was present more than ten times on average.

A distinct unique molecular identifier was carried by each TCR cDNA molecule. In TCRdb, the 5' RACE reads were re-called with MiXCR into one record per CDR3 protein. The sample has 50,000 to 65,000 distinct CDR3 sequences; roughly 7% are singletons. Study-wide findings and caveats: Resection blood, more than follow-up blood, showed ubiquitous expanded tumor TCRs.

This rearrangement joins TRBV5-1 to TRBJ2-3; D possibly corresponds to TRBD2 (6 bases). The TCR comes from a female donor with early-stage non-small cell lung cancer. The sample here was PBMCs, taken at surgery. The DNA of the CDR3 is TGCGCCAGCAGCTCGGGAGACCTTAGGGCAGATACGCAGTATTTT. Protein sequence: CASSSGDLRADTQYF.